This T cell receptor (beta chain) originates from a study of beta chain features in type 1 diabetes. In the case of this clone: Antigen: not known.

Whole-study findings and limits: People with Type 1 diabetes carried modestly yet significantly shorter TCRB CDR3s in all four CD4+ subsets.

The authors sorted CD4+ naive, central memory, regulatory and stem cell-like memory cells via CD45RO/CCR7/CD25/CD127/CD95/CD27. Expressed TCRB transcripts were sequenced because the isolated RNA had all been reverse transcribed beforehand. The table came from immunoSEQ multiplex PCR; TCRdb's copy has only in-frame clones and leaves some out. The table lists 350,000 or so clones, about 19% of them singletons. CDR3 length: 16 amino acids. J lost 0 bases, V lost 1 base, and 3 bases had no gene match. This TCR was recovered from a woman between 18 and 29 years old in good health. The V gene is TRBV23-1, the J gene TRBJ1-5, with 7 bases fitting TRBD1. TRBV23-1 is known as an ORF, though its function is uncertain. Sequenced input: naive CD4+ T cells from blood. CDR3 residues: CASSQLGQDSNQPQHF. CDR3 coding DNA: TGCGCCAGCAGTCAATTAGGACAGGATAGCAATCAGCCCCAGCATTTT.